What follows describes a single T cell receptor beta chain. The target antigen is unknown. TCRdb called the 5' RACE reads again in MiXCR, with one record for every CDR3 protein. The data show 510,000 or so distinct CDR3 sequences, roughly 15% seen once. These data are taken from a study of identical twins. Whole-study results and caveats: Models predicted too little out-of-frame TCR alpha sharing in monozygotic twins.

Germline V gene data show CDR1 as MNHNS and CDR2 as SASEGT. J was trimmed by 10 bases and V by 1 base; bases with no gene match: 8. This CDR3 region has 15 residues. The data were also submitted as part of a second study, on yellow fever vaccine responses in identical twins.

Sequencing was carried out using CD4+ T cells sorted from blood. The V and J genes are TRBV6-1 and TRBJ2-1; 9 bases are shared with TRBD2. This TCR came from a woman under 30 in good health. The CDR3 protein is CASSEGGSGSWEQFF. CDR3 nucleotide sequence: TGTGCCAGCAGTGAAGGGGGTAGCGGGAGCTGGGAGCAGTTCTTC.